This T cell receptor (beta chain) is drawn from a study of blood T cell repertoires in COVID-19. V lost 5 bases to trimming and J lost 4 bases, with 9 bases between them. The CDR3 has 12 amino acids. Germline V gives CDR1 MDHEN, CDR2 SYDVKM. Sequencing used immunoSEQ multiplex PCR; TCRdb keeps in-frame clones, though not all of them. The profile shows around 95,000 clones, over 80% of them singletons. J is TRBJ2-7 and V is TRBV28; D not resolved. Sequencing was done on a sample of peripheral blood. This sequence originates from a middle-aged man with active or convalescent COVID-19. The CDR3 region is CASSPQIYEQYF. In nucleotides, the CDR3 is TGTGCCAGCAGTCCCCAAATTTACGAGCAGTACTTC.